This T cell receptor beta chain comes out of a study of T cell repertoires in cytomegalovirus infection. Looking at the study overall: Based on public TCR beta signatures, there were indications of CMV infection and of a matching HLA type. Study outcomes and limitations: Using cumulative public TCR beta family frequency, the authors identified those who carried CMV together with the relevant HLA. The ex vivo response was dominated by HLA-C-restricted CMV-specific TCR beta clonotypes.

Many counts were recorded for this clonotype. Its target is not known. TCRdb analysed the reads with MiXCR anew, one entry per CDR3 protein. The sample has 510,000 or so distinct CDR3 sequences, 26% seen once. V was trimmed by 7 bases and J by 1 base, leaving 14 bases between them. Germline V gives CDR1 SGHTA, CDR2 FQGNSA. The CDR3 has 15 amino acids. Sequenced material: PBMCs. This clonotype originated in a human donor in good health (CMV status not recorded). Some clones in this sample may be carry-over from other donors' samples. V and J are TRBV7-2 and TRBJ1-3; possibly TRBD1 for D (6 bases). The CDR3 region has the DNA TGTGCCAGCACCTTTGGGGGCGCGTCTGGAAACACCATATATTTT. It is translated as CASTFGGASGNTIYF.